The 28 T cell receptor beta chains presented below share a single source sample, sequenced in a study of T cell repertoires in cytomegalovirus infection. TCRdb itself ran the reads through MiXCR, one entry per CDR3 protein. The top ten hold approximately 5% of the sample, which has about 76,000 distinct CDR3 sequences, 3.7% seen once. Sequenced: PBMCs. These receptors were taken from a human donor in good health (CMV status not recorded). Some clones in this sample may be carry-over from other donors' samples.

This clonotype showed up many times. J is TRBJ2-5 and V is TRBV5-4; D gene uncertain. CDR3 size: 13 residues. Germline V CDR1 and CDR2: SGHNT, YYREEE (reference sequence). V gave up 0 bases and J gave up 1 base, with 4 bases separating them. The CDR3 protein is CASSLGGQETQYF. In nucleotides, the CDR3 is TGTGCCAGCAGCTTGGGCGGCCAAGAGACCCAGTACTTC.

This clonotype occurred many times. The CDR3 spells CASSLADEQFF. CDR3 bases: TGTGCCAGCAGCTTAGCCGATGAGCAGTTCTTC. The gene calls are TRBV7-6 and TRBJ2-1; D is unresolved. The V gene's germline CDR1 is SGHVS and CDR2 FNYEAQ. The CDR3 runs 11 residues. Between the trimmed V and J ends, which lost 0 bases and 8 bases, there was a span of 2 bases.

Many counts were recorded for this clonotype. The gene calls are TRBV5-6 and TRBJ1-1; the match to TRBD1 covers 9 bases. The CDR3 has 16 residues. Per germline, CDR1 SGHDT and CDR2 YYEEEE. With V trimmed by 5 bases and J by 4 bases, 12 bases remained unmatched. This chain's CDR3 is CASSLRFGTGRTEAFF. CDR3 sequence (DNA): TGTGCCAGCAGTCTACGGTTCGGGACAGGGCGCACTGAAGCTTTCTTT.

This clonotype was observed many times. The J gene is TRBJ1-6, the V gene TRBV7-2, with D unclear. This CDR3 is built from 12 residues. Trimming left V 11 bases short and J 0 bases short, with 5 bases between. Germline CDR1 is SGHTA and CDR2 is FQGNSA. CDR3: CAGSSYNSPLHF. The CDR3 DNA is TGTGCCGGGAGCTCCTATAATTCACCCCTCCACTTT.

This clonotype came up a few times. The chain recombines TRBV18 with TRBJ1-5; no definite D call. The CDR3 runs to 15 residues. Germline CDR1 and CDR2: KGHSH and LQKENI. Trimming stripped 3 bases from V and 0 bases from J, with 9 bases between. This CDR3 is CASSPGKHSNQPQHF. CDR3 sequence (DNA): TGTGCCAGCTCACCGGGGAAACATAGCAATCAGCCCCAGCATTTT.

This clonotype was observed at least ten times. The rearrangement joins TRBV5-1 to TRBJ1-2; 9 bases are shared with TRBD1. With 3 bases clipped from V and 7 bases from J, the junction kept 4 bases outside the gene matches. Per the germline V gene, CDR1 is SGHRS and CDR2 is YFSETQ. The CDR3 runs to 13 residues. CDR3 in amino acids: CASSWDRAPGYTF. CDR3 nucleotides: TGCGCCAGCAGCTGGGACAGGGCGCCTGGCTACACCTTC.

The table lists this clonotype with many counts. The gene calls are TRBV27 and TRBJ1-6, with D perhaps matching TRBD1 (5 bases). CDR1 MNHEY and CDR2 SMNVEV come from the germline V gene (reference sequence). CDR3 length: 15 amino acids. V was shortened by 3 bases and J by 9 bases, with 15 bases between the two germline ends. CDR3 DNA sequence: TGTGCCAGCAGTTTGGTAAAACAGAGGGGTTCACCCCTCCACTTT. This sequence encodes CASSLVKQRGSPLHF.

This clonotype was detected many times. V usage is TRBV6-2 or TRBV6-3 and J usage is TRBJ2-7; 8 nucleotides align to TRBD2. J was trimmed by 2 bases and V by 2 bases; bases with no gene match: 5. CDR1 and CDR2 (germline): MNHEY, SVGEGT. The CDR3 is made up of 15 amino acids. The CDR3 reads CASSYRRGETYEQYF. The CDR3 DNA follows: TGTGCCAGCAGTTACAGGCGGGGGGAGACCTACGAGCAGTACTTC.

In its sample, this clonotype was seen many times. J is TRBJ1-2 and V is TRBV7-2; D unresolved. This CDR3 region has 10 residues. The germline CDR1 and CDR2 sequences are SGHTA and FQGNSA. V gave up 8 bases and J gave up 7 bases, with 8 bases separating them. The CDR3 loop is CASPGGGYTF. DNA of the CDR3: TGTGCCAGCCCCGGTGGTGGCTACACCTTC.

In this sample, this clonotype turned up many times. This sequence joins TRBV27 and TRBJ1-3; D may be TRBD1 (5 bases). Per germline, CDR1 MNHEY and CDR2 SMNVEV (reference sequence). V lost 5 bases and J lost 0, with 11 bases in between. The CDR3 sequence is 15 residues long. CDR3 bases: TGTGCCAGCAGTCCAGGGTGGAGCTCTGGAAACACCATATATTTT. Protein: CASSPGWSSGNTIYF.

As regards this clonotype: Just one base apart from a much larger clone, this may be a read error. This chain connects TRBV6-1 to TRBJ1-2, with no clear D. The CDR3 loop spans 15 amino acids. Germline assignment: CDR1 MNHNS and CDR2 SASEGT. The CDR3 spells CASSEIAGANYGYIF. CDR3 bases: TGTGCCAGCAGTGAAATTGCAGGAGCTAACTATGGCTACATCTTC.

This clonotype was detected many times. DNA of the CDR3: TGTGCCAGCAGCTTAGTGTCCGTCGGCACAGATACGCAGTATTTT. It yields the protein CASSLVSVGTDTQYF. The rearrangement joins TRBV7-2 to TRBJ2-3; D uncertain. The CDR3 totals 15 residues. V lost 1 base and J lost 1, with 9 bases in between. The V gene's germline CDR1 is SGHTA and CDR2 FQGNSA.

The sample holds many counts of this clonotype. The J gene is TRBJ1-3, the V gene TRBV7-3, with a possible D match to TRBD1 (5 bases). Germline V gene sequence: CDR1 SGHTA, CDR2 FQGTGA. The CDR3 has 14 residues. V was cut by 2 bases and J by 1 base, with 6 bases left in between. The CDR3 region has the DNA TGTGCCAGCAGCTTAGGGGGGTCTGGAAACACCATATATTTT. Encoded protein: CASSLGGSGNTIYF.

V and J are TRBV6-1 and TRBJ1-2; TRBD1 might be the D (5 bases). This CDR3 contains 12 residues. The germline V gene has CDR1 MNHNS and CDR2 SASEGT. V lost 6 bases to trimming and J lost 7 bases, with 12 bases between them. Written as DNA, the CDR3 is TGTGCCAGCAGCCCCGTTGGGGGTGGCTACACCTTC. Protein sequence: CASSPVGGGYTF.

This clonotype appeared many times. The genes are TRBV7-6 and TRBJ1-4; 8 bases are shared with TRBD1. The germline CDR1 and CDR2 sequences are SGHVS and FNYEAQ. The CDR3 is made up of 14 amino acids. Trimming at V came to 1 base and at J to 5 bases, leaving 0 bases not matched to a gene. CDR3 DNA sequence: TGTGCCAGCAGCTTAGGGACAGGGAATGAAAAACTGTTTTTT. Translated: CASSLGTGNEKLFF.

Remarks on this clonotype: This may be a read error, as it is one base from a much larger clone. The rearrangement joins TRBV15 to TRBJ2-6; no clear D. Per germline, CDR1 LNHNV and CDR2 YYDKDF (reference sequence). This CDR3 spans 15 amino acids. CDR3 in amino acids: CATSRDRSGVNVLTF. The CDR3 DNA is TGTGCCACCAGCAGAGATAGGTCTGGGGTCAACGTCCTGACTTTC.

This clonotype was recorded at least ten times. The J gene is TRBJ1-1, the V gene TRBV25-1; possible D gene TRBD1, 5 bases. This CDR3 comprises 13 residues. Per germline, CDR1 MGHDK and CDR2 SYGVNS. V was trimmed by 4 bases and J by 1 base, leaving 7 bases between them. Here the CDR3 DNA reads TGTGCCAGCAGTGTTGGGGCGAACACTGAAGCTTTCTTT. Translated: CASSVGANTEAFF.

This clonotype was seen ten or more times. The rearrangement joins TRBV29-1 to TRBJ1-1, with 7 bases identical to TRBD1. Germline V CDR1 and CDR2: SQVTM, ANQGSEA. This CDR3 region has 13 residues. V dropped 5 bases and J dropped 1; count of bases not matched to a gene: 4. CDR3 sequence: CSVRDSRNTEAFF. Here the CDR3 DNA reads TGCAGCGTTCGGGACAGCAGGAACACTGAAGCTTTCTTT.

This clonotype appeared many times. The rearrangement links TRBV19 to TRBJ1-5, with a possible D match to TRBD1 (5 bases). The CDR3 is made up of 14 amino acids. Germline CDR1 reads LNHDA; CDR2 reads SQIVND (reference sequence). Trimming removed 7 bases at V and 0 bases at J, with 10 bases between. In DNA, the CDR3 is TGTGCCAGTACCCCCAGGGATAGCAATCAGCCCCAGCATTTT. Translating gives CASTPRDSNQPQHF.

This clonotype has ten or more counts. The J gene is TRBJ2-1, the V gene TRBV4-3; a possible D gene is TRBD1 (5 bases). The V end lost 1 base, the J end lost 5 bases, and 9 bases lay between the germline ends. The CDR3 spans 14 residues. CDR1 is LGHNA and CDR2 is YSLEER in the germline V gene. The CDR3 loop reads CASSQGVRDNEQFF. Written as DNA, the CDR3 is TGCGCCAGCAGCCAAGGGGTCAGGGACAATGAGCAGTTCTTC.

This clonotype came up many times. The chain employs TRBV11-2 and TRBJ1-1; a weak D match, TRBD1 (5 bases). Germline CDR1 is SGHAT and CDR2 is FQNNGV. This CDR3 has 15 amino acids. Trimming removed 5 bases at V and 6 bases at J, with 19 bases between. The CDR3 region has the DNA TGTGCCAGCAGCCGGACCCGGGGGAAAGGACCTGAAGCTTTCTTT. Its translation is CASSRTRGKGPEAFF. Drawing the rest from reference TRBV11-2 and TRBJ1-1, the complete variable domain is EAGVAQSPRYKIIEKRQSVAFWCNPISGHATLYWYQQILGQGPKLLIQFQNNGVVDDSQLPKDRFSAERLKGVDSTLKIQPAKLEDSAVYLCASSRTRGKGPEAFFGQGTRLTVV.

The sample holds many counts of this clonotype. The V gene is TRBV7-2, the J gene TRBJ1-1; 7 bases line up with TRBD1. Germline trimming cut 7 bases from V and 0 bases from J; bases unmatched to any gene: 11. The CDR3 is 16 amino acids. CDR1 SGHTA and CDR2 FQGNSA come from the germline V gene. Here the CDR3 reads CASTTGQTFLNTEAFF. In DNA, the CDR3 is TGTGCCAGCACCACGGGACAGACCTTTTTGAACACTGAAGCTTTCTTT.

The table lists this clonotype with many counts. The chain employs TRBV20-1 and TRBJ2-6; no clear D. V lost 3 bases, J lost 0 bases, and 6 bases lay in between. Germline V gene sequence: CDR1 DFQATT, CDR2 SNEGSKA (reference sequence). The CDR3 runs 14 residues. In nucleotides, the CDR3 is TGCAGTGCTAGCGTCATCTCTGGGGCCAACGTCCTGACTTTC. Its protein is CSASVISGANVLTF.

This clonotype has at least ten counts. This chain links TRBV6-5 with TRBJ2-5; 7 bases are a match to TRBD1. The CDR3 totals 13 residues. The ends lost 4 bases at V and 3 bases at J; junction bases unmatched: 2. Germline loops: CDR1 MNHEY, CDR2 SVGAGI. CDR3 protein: CASSSRGKETQYF. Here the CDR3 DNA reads TGTGCCAGCAGTTCCAGGGGGAAAGAGACCCAGTACTTC.

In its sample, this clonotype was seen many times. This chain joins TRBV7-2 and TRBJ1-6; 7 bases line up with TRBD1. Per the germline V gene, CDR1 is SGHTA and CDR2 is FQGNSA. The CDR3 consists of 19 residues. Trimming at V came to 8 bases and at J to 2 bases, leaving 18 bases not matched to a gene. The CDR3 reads CASGAAHRGSNPYNSPLHF. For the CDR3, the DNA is TGTGCCAGCGGAGCTGCCCACAGGGGAAGTAATCCCTATAATTCACCCCTCCACTTT.

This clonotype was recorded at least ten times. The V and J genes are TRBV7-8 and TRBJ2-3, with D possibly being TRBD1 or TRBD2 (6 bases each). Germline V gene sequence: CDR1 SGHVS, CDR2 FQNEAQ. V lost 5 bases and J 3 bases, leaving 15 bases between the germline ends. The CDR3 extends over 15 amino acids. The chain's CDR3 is CASSLPPGATDTQYF. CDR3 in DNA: TGTGCCAGCAGCCTCCCTCCGGGGGCAACAGATACGCAGTATTTT.

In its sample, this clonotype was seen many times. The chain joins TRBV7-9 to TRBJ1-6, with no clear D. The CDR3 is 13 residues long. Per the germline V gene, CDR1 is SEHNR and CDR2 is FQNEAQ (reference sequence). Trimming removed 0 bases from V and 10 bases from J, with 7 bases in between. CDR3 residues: CASSLAMQSPLHF. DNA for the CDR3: TGTGCCAGCAGCTTAGCGATGCAATCACCCCTCCACTTT.

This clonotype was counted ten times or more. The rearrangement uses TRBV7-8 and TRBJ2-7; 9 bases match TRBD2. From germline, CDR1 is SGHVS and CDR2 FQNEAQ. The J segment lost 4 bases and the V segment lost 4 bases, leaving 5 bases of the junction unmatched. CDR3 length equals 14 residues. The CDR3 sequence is CASSSLTSGYEQYF. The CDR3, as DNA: TGTGCCAGCAGCTCGTTGACTAGCGGATACGAGCAGTACTTC.